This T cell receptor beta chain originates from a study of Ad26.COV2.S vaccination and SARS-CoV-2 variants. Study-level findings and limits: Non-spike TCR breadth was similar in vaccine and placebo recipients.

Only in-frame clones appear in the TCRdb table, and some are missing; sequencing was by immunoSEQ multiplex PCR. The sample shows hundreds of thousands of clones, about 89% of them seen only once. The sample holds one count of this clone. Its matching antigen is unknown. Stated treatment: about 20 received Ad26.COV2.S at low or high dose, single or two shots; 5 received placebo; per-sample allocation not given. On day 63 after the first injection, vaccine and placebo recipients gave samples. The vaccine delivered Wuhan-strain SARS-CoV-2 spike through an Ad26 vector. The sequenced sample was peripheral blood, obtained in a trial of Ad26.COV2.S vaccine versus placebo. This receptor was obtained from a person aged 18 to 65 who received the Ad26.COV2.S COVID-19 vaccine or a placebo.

CDR3 DNA sequence: TGTGCCAGCACCACAGGGGAGGAGCTGTTTTTT. Amino acids: CASTTGEELFF. The chain employs TRBV7-9 and TRBJ2-2, with TRBD1 matching over 7 bases. This CDR3 has 11 amino acids. The germline gives CDR1 SEHNR, CDR2 FQNEAQ (reference sequence). Trimming took 7 bases from V and 10 from J; bases not matched to a gene: 3.